One and the same sample provided the 17 T cell receptor beta chains below, sequenced in a study of control samples from healthy donors and cancer patients. Profiling relied on immunoSEQ multiplex PCR, and the TCRdb table lists in-frame clones only, not all of them. The table records about 160,000 clones, roughly 94% of them present only once. Sequenced sample: PBMCs. The receptors were sampled from a man in his 60s with colorectal cancer.

The V call is TRBV19, the J call TRBJ2-4, with no clear D. The ends were cut back, 1 base at V and 0 bases at J, with 7 bases in the middle. The germline V gene has CDR1 LNHDA and CDR2 SQIVND (reference sequence). This CDR3 region has 15 residues. CDR3 DNA: TGTGCCAGTAGTATAGTCGAACTAGCCAAAAACATTCAGTACTTC. Translating gives CASSIVELAKNIQYF.

The chain joins TRBV5-1 to TRBJ2-5; TRBD1 aligns across 10 bases. Per the germline V gene, CDR1 is SGHRS and CDR2 is YFSETQ. V lost 4 bases, J lost 4 bases, and 7 bases stayed unmatched. The length of the CDR3 is 15 residues. The CDR3 sequence: CASSQGTGVRETQYF. The DNA for the CDR3 is TGCGCCAGCAGCCAAGGGACAGGGGTTAGAGAGACCCAGTACTTC.

This clone was observed once. The gene calls are TRBV19 and TRBJ2-7; weak D call: TRBD2 (7 bases). The CDR3 is made up of 14 amino acids. Trimming shortened V by 4 bases and J by 2 bases, and 12 bases separated the two germline ends. Germline CDR1 reads LNHDA; CDR2 reads SQIVND (reference sequence). The CDR3 sequence: CASSRGEGAYEQYF. CDR3 in DNA: TGTGCCAGTAGTAGGGGGGAGGGGGCCTACGAGCAGTACTTC.

This chain joins TRBV2 and TRBJ2-5; TRBD2 agrees at 9 bases. The V gene end was trimmed by 11 bases and the J gene end by 5 bases; junction bases not matched to a gene: 12. The CDR3 runs 14 residues. Germline CDR1 is SNHLY and CDR2 is FYNNEI. The CDR3, as DNA: TGTGCCCCAAGGGCGGGGGGGCCTATGGAGACCCAGTACTTC. It encodes CAPRAGGPMETQYF.

The V call is TRBV19, the J call TRBJ2-7, with TRBD1 identical over 11 bases. This CDR3 has 14 amino acids. Germline trimming cut 7 bases from V and 4 bases from J; bases unmatched to any gene: 6. Germline V gene lookup returns CDR1 LNHDA and CDR2 SQIVND (reference sequence). CDR3 coding DNA: TGTGCCAGTACCCCAGGACAGGGGGCATACGAGCAGTACTTC. This encodes CASTPGQGAYEQYF.

The gene calls are TRBV12-3 or TRBV12-4 and TRBJ1-6; 8 bases align to TRBD1. CDR3 length: 12 amino acids. The V and J ends lost 6 bases and 13 bases, in that order; junction bases with no gene match: 5. The chain's CDR3 is CASRAQGGPLHF. The CDR3 coding sequence is TGTGCCAGCAGGGCACAGGGGGGTCCCCTCCACTTT.

V and J are TRBV6-2 or TRBV6-3 and TRBJ2-7; possibly TRBD1 or TRBD2 for D (5 bases each). Germline CDR1 MNHEY, CDR2 SVGEGT. The CDR3 is made up of 14 amino acids. The V and J ends lost 4 bases and 1 base respectively, with 11 bases between them. The CDR3 sequence: CASSSGRNSYEQYF. CDR3 DNA sequence: TGTGCCAGCAGTTCGGGACGGAATTCCTACGAGCAGTACTTC.

In its sample, this clone was seen a few times. The rearrangement links TRBV7-8 to TRBJ2-7; a weak D match, TRBD2 (5 bases). The CDR3 length is 15 residues. Germline CDR1 and CDR2: SGHVS and FQNEAQ. V shed 6 bases and J shed 2 bases, with 17 bases lying between them. The CDR3 region has the DNA TGTGCCAGCAGTCGAGGAGGCGCCGCTACCTACGAGCAGTACTTC. Translating it yields CASSRGGAATYEQYF.

The V gene is TRBV9, the J gene TRBJ2-5, with D unclear. The CDR3 contains 14 residues. The V end lost 0 bases, the J end lost 2 bases, and 8 bases lay between the germline ends. CDR1 is SGDLS and CDR2 is YYNGEE in the germline V gene. CDR3: CASSVGQQQETQYF. The CDR3 DNA follows: TGTGCCAGCAGCGTAGGGCAGCAACAAGAGACCCAGTACTTC.

The chain recombines TRBV3-1 (or the pseudogene TRBV3-2) with TRBJ1-4; no definite D call. Between the trimmed V and J ends, which lost 1 base and 7 bases, there was a span of 13 bases. The CDR3 totals 15 residues. Looked up from germline, CDR1 is LGHDT and CDR2 is YNNKEL (reference sequence). The CDR3 region is CASSQVSGSGEKLFF. CDR3 bases: TGTGCCAGCAGCCAAGTTTCGGGATCCGGTGAAAAACTGTTTTTT.

J is TRBJ1-3 and V is TRBV19; D unclear. There are 15 residues in the CDR3. Per the germline V gene, CDR1 is LNHDA and CDR2 is SQIVND (reference sequence). V lost 3 bases and J lost 0, with 9 bases in between. The chain's CDR3 is CASSIQANSGNTIYF. The CDR3, as DNA: TGTGCCAGTAGTATTCAGGCGAACTCTGGAAACACCATATATTTT.

The gene calls are TRBV5-1 and TRBJ1-4; D remains ambiguous. The length of the CDR3 is 16 residues. CDR1 is SGHRS and CDR2 is YFSETQ in the germline V gene. Trimming pared 4 bases from V and 6 bases from J, leaving 19 bases between. The CDR3 protein is CASSPPLGGLDEKLFF. Here the CDR3 DNA reads TGCGCCAGCAGCCCTCCCCTGGGAGGGCTGGATGAAAAACTGTTTTTT.

On this clone: In the same sample, other DNA sequences code for this CDR3. V gene TRBV5-1 combines with J gene TRBJ1-2; 8 bases align to TRBD1. This CDR3 contains 14 residues. Losses at the gene ends were 4 bases for V and 7 bases for J; bases not matched to a gene: 9. Germline V CDR1 and CDR2: SGHRS, YFSETQ. CDR3 DNA: TGCGCCAGCAGCCCTGGGCAGGGGGCAGGTGGCTACACCTTC. Amino acids: CASSPGQGAGGYTF.

This chain connects TRBV12-3 or TRBV12-4 to TRBJ2-3; D is undetermined. The CDR3 is 13 residues long. With 3 bases removed from V and 1 base from J, the gap between germline ends came to 5 bases. The CDR3 loop is CASSLIGTDTQYF. CDR3 sequence (DNA): TGTGCCAGCAGTTTGATAGGCACAGATACGCAGTATTTT.

This clone occurred once. This chain joins TRBV11-2 and TRBJ2-3; D gene unclear. The V gene's germline CDR1 is SGHAT and CDR2 FQNNGV. The CDR3 has 13 amino acids. Trimming cost V 5 bases and J 3 bases, with 9 bases left between them. Written as DNA, the CDR3 is TGTGCCAGCAGCAAAATGAGGACAGATACGCAGTATTTT. Translated: CASSKMRTDTQYF.

This clone was picked up one time. J is TRBJ1-1 and V is TRBV6-5; weak D call: TRBD1 (6 bases). From germline, CDR1 is MNHEY and CDR2 SVGAGI. This CDR3 has 15 amino acids. V lost 1 base and J 1 base, leaving 10 bases between the germline ends. CDR3 in amino acids: CASSYYGGANTEAFF. The CDR3 DNA is TGTGCCAGCAGTTACTATGGGGGGGCGAACACTGAAGCTTTCTTT.

The chain couples TRBV19 to TRBJ2-5; 7 positions agree with TRBD1. Germline CDR1 and CDR2: LNHDA and SQIVND (reference sequence). V shed 5 bases, J shed 5 bases, and the junction held 8 bases outside the gene matches. This CDR3 has 14 residues. The CDR3: CASSFTGERETQYF. CDR3 bases: TGTGCCAGTAGTTTCACAGGGGAGAGGGAGACCCAGTACTTC.